This TCR beta chain was captured by sequencing in a study of blood T cell repertoires in COVID-19. Looked up from germline, CDR1 is LNHDA and CDR2 is SQIVND (reference sequence). The V end was cut by 6 bases, the J end by 2 bases, with 12 bases between. There are 14 residues in the CDR3. Sequencing was performed with immunoSEQ multiplex PCR; in TCRdb, only in-frame clones are kept and a portion is missing. The sample has 100,000 to 150,000 clones, 85% seen once. This clonotype was sampled from a woman aged 80 or over with COVID-19, enrolled during active disease. The sequenced sample consisted of peripheral blood. The chain combines TRBV19 with TRBJ2-3, with TRBD2 as a possible D gene (6 bases). CDR3 in amino acids: CASRRDIFTDTQYF. The CDR3 DNA follows: TGTGCCAGTAGGCGGGATATTTTCACAGATACGCAGTATTTT.